This entry describes one TCR beta chain. Amplified regions were TCR beta CDR3 sequences from RNA transcripts. A first-round RT-PCR of the TCR CDR3 used the HTBI primer set. TCRdb ran MiXCR on the multiplex PCR reads and lists one entry per CDR3 protein. The sample lists about 640,000 distinct CDR3 sequences; less than 25% were seen once. The data were obtained in a study of T cells in Graves' hyperthyroidism and ophthalmopathy. Sequencing input: blood. The origin of this receptor is a young man with Graves' ophthalmopathy.

The CDR3 spells CASSRPGLAPYNEQFF. CDR3 DNA: TGTGCCAGTAGTAGACCGGGACTAGCGCCTTACAATGAGCAGTTCTTC. The V call is TRBV19, the J call TRBJ2-1, with TRBD2 identical over 10 bases. This CDR3 comprises 16 residues. Germline trimming cut 4 bases from V and 4 bases from J; bases unmatched to any gene: 7. The germline V gene has CDR1 LNHDA and CDR2 SQIVND (reference sequence).